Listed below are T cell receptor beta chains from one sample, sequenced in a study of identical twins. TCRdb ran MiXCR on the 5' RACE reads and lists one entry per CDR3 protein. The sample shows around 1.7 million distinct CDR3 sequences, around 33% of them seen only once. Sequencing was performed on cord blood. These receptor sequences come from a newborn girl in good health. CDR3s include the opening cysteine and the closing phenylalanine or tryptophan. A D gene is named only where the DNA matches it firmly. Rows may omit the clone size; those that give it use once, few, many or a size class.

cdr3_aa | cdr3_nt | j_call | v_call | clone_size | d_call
CASSFVQGRYSNQPQHF | TGTGCCAGCAGTTTTGTCCAGGGACGTTATAGCAATCAGCCCCAGCATTTT | TRBJ1-5 | TRBV28 | few | -
CASSHGGTSGISEQYF | TGTGCCAGCAGCCACGGAGGGACTAGCGGGATCAGTGAGCAGTACTTC | TRBJ2-7 | TRBV4-2 | few | TRBD2
CASSPLAGDDTDTQYF | TGTGCCAGCAGTCCGTTAGCGGGAGATGACACAGATACGCAGTATTTT | TRBJ2-3 | TRBV28 | - | TRBD2
CAIQSRSYEQYF | TGTGCCATCCAAAGTAGGAGTTACGAGCAGTACTTC | TRBJ2-7 | TRBV12-3/TRBV12-4 | - | -
CASSLEVADTQYF | TGTGCCAGCAGCTTAGAGGTCGCAGATACGCAGTATTTT | TRBJ2-3 | TRBV5-1 | many | -
CASSLEGQGRYQETQYF | TGTGCCAGCAGCTTGGAAGGGCAGGGAAGGTACCAAGAGACCCAGTACTTC | TRBJ2-5 | TRBV5-6 | few | -
CSARDWESYDTYNEQFF | TGCAGTGCTAGAGATTGGGAGTCCTATGATACCTACAATGAGCAGTTCTTC | TRBJ2-1 | TRBV20-1 | few | -
CASSPGGTLESKLGFFYGYTF | TGTGCCAGCAGTCCTGGAGGGACGTTGGAATCGAAACTGGGTTTTTTTTATGGCTACACCTTC | TRBJ1-2 | TRBV28 | few | -
CASSWDRGGEKLFF | TGCGCCAGCAGCTGGGACAGGGGGGGAGAAAAACTGTTTTTT | TRBJ1-4 | TRBV5-1 | - | TRBD1
CASSLFLREDSGYTF | TGTGCCAGCAGCTTGTTCTTAAGGGAAGACTCGGGCTACACCTTC | TRBJ1-2 | TRBV5-5 | few | -
CASSQELWGLRDTQYF | TGTGCCAGCAGCCAAGAGTTGTGGGGGTTAAGAGATACGCAGTATTTT | TRBJ2-3 | TRBV3-1 | - | -
CATGLAGGGDTQYF | TGTGCCACCGGCCTAGCGGGGGGTGGAGATACGCAGTATTTT | TRBJ2-3 | TRBV15 | - | TRBD2
CARGTGGREQYF | TGTGCCAGAGGGACAGGGGGAAGGGAGCAGTACTTC | TRBJ2-5 | TRBV2 | once | TRBD1
CASSQDLADSYEQYF | TGCGCCAGCAGCCAGGATCTAGCGGACTCCTACGAGCAGTACTTC | TRBJ2-7 | TRBV4-1 | - | TRBD2
CASSLNVGSTF | TGTGCCAGCAGTTTGAATGTGGGCAGCACCTTC | TRBJ1-2 | TRBV12-3/TRBV12-4 | - | -
CASSLTGTEQFF | TGCGCCAGCAGCTTAACCGGGACAGAGCAGTTCTTC | TRBJ2-1 | TRBV5-1 | few | -
CSASSRGRDTEAFF | TGCAGTGCTAGTTCGAGGGGTCGTGACACTGAAGCTTTCTTT | TRBJ1-1 | TRBV20-1 | - | -
CASSDLAGGGNEQYF | TGTGCCAGCAGCGACCTAGCGGGAGGAGGCAATGAGCAGTACTTC | TRBJ2-5 | TRBV27 | - | TRBD2
CSGLAGGKETQYF | TGCAGTGGTCTAGCGGGGGGGAAAGAGACCCAGTACTTC | TRBJ2-5 | TRBV20-1 | - | TRBD2
CASSEALSGGNGYTF | TGTGCCAGCAGTGAAGCTTTGTCGGGGGGTAATGGCTACACCTTC | TRBJ1-2 | TRBV25-1 | - | -
CASSERGTSGDTQYF | TGTGCCAGCAGTGAGCGAGGGACTAGCGGAGATACGCAGTATTTT | TRBJ2-3 | TRBV25-1 | few | TRBD2
CASGGGQGFQPQHF | TGTGCCAGCGGTGGAGGACAGGGGTTTCAGCCCCAGCATTTT | TRBJ1-5 | TRBV12-3/TRBV12-4 | few | TRBD1
CATSRNRDTSYEQYF | TGTGCCACCAGCAGGAACCGGGACACCTCCTACGAGCAGTACTTC | TRBJ2-7 | TRBV15 | once | -
CSAGQGRQETQYF | TGCAGCGCCGGTCAGGGGCGCCAAGAGACCCAGTACTTC | TRBJ2-5 | TRBV29-1 | - | -
CASSIRGFSNQPQHF | TGTGCCAGTAGTATAAGGGGTTTTAGCAATCAGCCCCAGCATTTT | TRBJ1-5 | TRBV19 | - | -
CASSLIPDSYGYTF | TGTGCCAGCAGTTTGATTCCGGACTCCTATGGCTACACCTTC | TRBJ1-2 | TRBV12-3/TRBV12-4 | - | -
CASSVEPISSTDTQYF | TGTGCCAGCAGCGTAGAGCCGATTTCTAGCACAGATACGCAGTATTTT | TRBJ2-3 | TRBV9 | - | -
CASRLIASSWDEQFF | TGTGCCAGCAGACTCATAGCGTCTTCTTGGGATGAGCAGTTCTTC | TRBJ2-1 | TRBV7-2 | - | -
CASSLGLQGANSQFF | TGCGCCAGCAGCTTGGGGCTACAAGGGGCAAATTCGCAGTTCTTC | TRBJ2-1 | TRBV5-1 | - | -
CSVVGQGGSQYF | TGCAGCGTTGTAGGACAGGGGGGAAGCCAGTACTTC | TRBJ2-5 | TRBV29-1 | many | TRBD1
CVSSEVAATHEQYF | TGTGTCAGCAGTGAAGTGGCGGCCACCCACGAGCAGTACTTC | TRBJ2-7 | TRBV6-1 | - | -
CASSQDPRTSGSIGVIYNEQFF | TGTGCCAGCAGCCAAGATCCGAGGACTAGCGGGAGCATAGGCGTTATATACAATGAGCAGTTCTTC | TRBJ2-1 | TRBV4-2 | few | TRBD2
CASSLLRNQPQHF | TGTGCCAGCAGCTTACTCCGCAATCAGCCCCAGCATTTT | TRBJ1-5 | TRBV7-6 | few | -